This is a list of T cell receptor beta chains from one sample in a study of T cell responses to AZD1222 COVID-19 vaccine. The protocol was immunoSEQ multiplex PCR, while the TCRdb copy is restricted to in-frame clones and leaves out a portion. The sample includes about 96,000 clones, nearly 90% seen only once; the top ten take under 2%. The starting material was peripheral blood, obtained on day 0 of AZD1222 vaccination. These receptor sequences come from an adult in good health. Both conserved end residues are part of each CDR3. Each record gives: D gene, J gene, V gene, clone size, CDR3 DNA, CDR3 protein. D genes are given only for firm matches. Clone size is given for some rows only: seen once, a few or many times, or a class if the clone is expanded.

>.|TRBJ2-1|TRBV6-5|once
TGTGCCAGCAGTTACTCCGGGGGTTTCAATGAGCAGTTCTTC
CASSYSGGFNEQFF
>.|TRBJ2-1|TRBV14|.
TGTGCCAGCAGCCCCCGGGACTCCTACAATGAGCAGTTCTTC
CASSPRDSYNEQFF
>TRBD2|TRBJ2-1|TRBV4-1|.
TGCGCCAGCAGCCTGATGGGCGGGGGAACGAATGAGCAGTTCTTC
CASSLMGGGTNEQFF
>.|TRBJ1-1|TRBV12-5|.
TGTGCTAGTGGTTTGTGGGGGGGCACTGAAGCTTTCTTT
CASGLWGGTEAFF
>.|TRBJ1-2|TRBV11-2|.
TGTGCCAGCAGCTTATCGGGGGCGAACAGATATGGCTACACCTTC
CASSLSGANRYGYTF
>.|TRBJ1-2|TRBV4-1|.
TGCGCCAGCAGCCAAGGAAGACAGGAGCGTTTCGGTGGCTACACCTTC
CASSQGRQERFGGYTF
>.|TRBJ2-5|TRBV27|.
TGTGCCAGCAGATCACCATCGCAAGAGACCCAGTACTTC
CASRSPSQETQYF
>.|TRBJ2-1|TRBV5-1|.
TGCGCCAGCAGCCCGGAGGGACTGAATGAGCAGTTCTTC
CASSPEGLNEQFF
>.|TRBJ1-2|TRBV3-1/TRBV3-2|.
TGTGCCAGCAGCCCCCTCTCCGGGGGGGGCTACACCTTC
CASSPLSGGGYTF
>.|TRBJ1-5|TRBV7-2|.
TGTGCCAGCAGCTTAGGTCCAGGGGATCAGCCCCAGCATTTT
CASSLGPGDQPQHF
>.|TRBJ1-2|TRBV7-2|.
TGTGCCAGCAGCTTAGCGGGGGGCCCTGGCTACACCTTC
CASSLAGGPGYTF
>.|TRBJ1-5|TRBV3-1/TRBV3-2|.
TGTGCCAGCAGCCACCGGCGCAGCAATCAGCCCCAGCATTTT
CASSHRRSNQPQHF
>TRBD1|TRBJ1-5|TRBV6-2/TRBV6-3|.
TGTGCCAGCAGTTACCGGCCGGGACAGGGGGATCAGCCCCAGCATTTT
CASSYRPGQGDQPQHF
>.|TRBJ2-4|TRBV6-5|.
TGTGCCAGCAGGGAGTCGGCCAAAAACATTCAGTACTTC
CASRESAKNIQYF
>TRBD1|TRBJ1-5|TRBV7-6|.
TGTGCCAGCAGCTCACTCACAGGGGGAGGCAATCAGCCCCAGCATTTT
CASSSLTGGGNQPQHF
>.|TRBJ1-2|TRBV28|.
TGTGCCAGCAGTTTACTCTCCTTCCGAAACCGGGGTTTGAGCTACACCTTC
CASSLLSFRNRGLSYTF
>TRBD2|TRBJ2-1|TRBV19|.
TGTGCCAGTAGTAGGGCCAGCGGGGCCTTTGGGGTGGACAATGAGCAGTTCTTC
CASSRASGAFGVDNEQFF
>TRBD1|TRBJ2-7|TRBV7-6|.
TGTGCCAGCAGCTTCGGACAGGGGCTTAGCGAGCAGTACTTC
CASSFGQGLSEQYF
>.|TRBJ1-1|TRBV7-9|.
TGTGCCAGCAGCTTAGGGTCCGTGAACACTGAAGCTTTCTTT
CASSLGSVNTEAFF
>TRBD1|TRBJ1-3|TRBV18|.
TGTGCCAGCTCCGGACAGGGGACTTCTGGAAACACCATATATTTT
CASSGQGTSGNTIYF
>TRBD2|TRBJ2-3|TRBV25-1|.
TGTGCCAGCAGTGACCCGACAACTAGCGGGGGAGGCACAGATACGCAGTATTTT
CASSDPTTSGGGTDTQYF
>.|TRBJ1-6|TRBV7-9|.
TGTGCCAGCAGCTTAGTGGTTGATTCACCCCTCCACTTT
CASSLVVDSPLHF
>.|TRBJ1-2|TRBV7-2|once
TGTGCCAGCAGCTTAGGGTCCTGGGGCAATGGCTACACCTTC
CASSLGSWGNGYTF
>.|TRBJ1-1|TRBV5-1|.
TGCGCCAGCAGCTTGGCGTACTCTAGGGACACTGAAGCTTTCTTT
CASSLAYSRDTEAFF
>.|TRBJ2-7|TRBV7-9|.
TGTGCCAGCAGCTATGGGGGGCTGACCTACGAGCAGTACTTC
CASSYGGLTYEQYF
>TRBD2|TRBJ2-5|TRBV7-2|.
TGTGCCAGCAGCCAGCCGGCGGCGGGGGGCCTAGAGACCCAGTACTTC
CASSQPAAGGLETQYF
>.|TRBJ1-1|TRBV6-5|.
TGTGCCAGCATTCTACATATGGGGGGGGGTGAAGCTTTCTTT
CASILHMGGGEAFF
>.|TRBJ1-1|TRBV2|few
TGTGCCAGCACTTATGGGGGTCTAGAAGCTTTCTTT
CASTYGGLEAFF
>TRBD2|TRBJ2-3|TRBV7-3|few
TGTGCCAGCAGCAACTTAGGCGAATTAAGGACTAGCGGGTTGCGCACAGATACGCAGTATTTT
CASSNLGELRTSGLRTDTQYF
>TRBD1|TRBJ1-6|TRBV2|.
TGTGCCAGCAGGGACAGGATACACTCCTATAATTCACCCCTCCACTTT
CASRDRIHSYNSPLHF
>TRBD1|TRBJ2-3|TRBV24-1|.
TGTGCCACCAGTGATCCTTGGACAGGGGGCGCGGCAGATACGCAGTATTTT
CATSDPWTGGAADTQYF
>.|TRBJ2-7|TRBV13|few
TGTGCCAGCAGCTTAGCGGTGGGGGCGAGAGAGCAGTACTTC
CASSLAVGAREQYF
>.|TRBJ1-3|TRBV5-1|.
TGCGCCAGCGCCAGGGAAGGGAGGACAGTCTATGGAAACACCATATATTTT
CASAREGRTVYGNTIYF
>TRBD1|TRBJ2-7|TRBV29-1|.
TGCAGCGTTGAATTTTCCCAGGGGGCCTCCTACGAGCAGTACTTC
CSVEFSQGASYEQYF
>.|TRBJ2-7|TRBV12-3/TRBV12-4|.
TGTGCCAGCAGTCCAACAGGGCCCGAGCAGTACTTC
CASSPTGPEQYF
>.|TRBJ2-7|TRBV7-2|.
TGTGCCAGCAGCTTAGGGGGGCTTAACTACGAGCAGTACTTC
CASSLGGLNYEQYF
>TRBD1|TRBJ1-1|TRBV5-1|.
TGCGCCAGCAGCTTAACAGGGGGTCCTGAAGCTTTCTTT
CASSLTGGPEAFF
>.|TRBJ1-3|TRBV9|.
TGTGCCAGTAATACAGGGTCGGCTGGAAACACCATATATTTT
CASNTGSAGNTIYF